This TCR beta chain was found in a study of shared clonotypes between healthy human individuals. Profiled with immunoSEQ multiplex PCR; TCRdb holds only in-frame clones, not every one. The table records 400,000 to 600,000 clones, roughly 95% of them present only once. J lost 1 base, V lost 6 bases, and 6 bases had no gene match. The CDR3 covers 15 residues. Germline loops: CDR1 MNHNS, CDR2 SASEGT. The sequencing input was naive CD4+ T cells sorted from blood. Specified subset: CD45RA+ positively selected. The TCR was taken from a woman in her 30s in good health. The chain has TRBV6-1 and TRBJ1-5; 7 positions match TRBD1. CDR3 residues: CASRTTGQSNQPQHF. The CDR3 DNA reads TGTGCCAGCAGAACCACGGGACAGAGCAATCAGCCCCAGCATTTT.